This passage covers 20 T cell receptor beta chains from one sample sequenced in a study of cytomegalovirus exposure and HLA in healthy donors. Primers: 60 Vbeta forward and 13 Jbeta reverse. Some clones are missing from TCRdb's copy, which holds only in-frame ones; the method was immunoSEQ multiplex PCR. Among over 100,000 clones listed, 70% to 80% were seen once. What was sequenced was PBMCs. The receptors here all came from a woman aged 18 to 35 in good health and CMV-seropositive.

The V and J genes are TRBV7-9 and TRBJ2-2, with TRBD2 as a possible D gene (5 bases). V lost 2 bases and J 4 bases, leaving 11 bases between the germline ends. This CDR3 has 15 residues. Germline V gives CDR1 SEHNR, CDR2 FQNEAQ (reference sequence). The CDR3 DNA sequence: TGTGCCAGCAGCTTAAGGCCAGAGGGCACCGGGGAGCTGTTTTTT. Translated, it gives CASSLRPEGTGELFF.

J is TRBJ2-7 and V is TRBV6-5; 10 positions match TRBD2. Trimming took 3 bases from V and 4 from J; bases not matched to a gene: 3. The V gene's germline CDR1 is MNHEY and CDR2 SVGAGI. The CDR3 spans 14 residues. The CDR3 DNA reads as TGTGCCAGCAGTTATACTAGCGGGGTTTACGAGCAGTACTTC. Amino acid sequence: CASSYTSGVYEQYF.

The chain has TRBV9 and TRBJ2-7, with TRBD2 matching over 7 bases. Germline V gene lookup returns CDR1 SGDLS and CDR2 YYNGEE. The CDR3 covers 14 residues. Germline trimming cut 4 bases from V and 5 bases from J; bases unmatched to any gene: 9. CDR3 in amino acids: CASSPRRGGNEQYF. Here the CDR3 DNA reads TGTGCCAGCAGCCCTAGGAGGGGAGGGAACGAGCAGTACTTC. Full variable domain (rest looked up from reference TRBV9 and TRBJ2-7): DSGVTQTPKHLITATGQRVTLRCSPRSGDLSVYWYQQSLDQGLQFLIQYYNGEERAKGNILERFSAQQFPDLHSELNLSSLELGDSALYFCASSPRRGGNEQYFGPGTRLTVT.

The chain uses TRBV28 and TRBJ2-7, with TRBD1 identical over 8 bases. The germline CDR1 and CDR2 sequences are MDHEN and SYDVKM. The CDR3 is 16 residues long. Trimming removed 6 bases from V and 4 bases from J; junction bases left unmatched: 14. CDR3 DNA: TGTGCCAGCAGCACCCGGACAGGGAACGCCAATTACGAGCAGTACTTC. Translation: CASSTRTGNANYEQYF. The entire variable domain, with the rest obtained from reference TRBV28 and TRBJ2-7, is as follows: DVKVTQSSRYLVKRTGEKVFLECVQDMDHENMFWYRQDPGLGLRLIYFSYDVKMKEKGDIPEGYSVSREKKERFSLILESASTNQTSMYLCASSTRTGNANYEQYFGPGTRLTVT.

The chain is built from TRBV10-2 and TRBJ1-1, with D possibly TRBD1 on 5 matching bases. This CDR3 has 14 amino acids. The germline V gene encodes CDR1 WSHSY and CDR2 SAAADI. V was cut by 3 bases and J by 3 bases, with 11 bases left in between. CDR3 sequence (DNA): TGCGCCAGCAGTGAAGGGAGGGGCTACACTGAAGCTTTCTTT. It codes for CASSEGRGYTEAFF.

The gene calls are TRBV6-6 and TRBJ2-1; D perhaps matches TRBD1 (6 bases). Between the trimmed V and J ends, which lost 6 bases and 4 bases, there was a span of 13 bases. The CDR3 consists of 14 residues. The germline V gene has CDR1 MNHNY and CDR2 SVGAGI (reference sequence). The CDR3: CASRIEGGYNEQFF. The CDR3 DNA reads TGTGCCAGCAGAATCGAAGGGGGATACAATGAGCAGTTCTTC.

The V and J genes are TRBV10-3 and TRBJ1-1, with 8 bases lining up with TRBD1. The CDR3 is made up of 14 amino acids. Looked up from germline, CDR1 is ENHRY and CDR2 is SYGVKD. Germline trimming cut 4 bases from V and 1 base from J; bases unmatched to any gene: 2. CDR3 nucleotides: TGTGCCATCAGTGCTGGACAGGGGAACACTGAAGCTTTCTTT. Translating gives CAISAGQGNTEAFF.

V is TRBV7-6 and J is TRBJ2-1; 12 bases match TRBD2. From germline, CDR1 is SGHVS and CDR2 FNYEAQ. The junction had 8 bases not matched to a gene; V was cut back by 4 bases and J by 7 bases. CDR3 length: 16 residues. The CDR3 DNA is TGTGCCAGCAGCTCGATACTAGCGGGGGGTAGGAATGAGCAGTTCTTC. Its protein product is CASSSILAGGRNEQFF.

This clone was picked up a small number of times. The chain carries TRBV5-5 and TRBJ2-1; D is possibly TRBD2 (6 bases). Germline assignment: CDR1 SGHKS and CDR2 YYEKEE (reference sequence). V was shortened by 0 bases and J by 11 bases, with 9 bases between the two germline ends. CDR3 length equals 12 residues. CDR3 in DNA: TGTGCCAGCAGCTTGGAGGCGGGAAAGCAGTTCTTC. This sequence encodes CASSLEAGKQFF. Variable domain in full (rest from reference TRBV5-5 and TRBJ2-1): DAGVTQSPTHLIKTRGQQVTLRCSPISGHKSVSWYQQVLGQGPQFIFQYYEKEERGRGNFPDRFSARQFPNYSSELNVNALLLGDSALYLCASSLEAGKQFFGPGTRLTVL.

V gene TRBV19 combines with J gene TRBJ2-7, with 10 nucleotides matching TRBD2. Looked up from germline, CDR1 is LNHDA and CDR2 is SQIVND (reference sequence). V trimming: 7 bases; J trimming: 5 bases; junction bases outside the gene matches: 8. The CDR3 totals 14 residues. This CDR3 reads CASNQREGLDEQYF. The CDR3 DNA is TGTGCCAGTAACCAGCGGGAGGGCCTCGACGAGCAGTACTTC. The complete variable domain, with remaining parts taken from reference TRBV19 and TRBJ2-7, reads DGGITQSPKYLFRKEGQNVTLSCEQNLNHDAMYWYRQDPGQGLRLIYYSQIVNDFQKGDIAEGYSVSREKKESFPLTVTSAQKNPTAFYLCASNQREGLDEQYFGPGTRLTVT.

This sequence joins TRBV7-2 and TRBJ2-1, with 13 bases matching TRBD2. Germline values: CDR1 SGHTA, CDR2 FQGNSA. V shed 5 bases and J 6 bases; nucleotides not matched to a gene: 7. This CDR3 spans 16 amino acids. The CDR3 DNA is TGTGCCAGCAGCCCCTCGACTAGCGGGAGGATCAATGAGCAGTTCTTC. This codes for CASSPSTSGRINEQFF. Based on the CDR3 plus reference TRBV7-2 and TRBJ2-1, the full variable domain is GAGVSQSPSNKVTEKGKDVELRCDPISGHTALYWYRQSLGQGLEFLIYFQGNSAPDKSGLPSDRFSAERTGGSVSTLTIQRTQQEDSAVYLCASSPSTSGRINEQFFGPGTRLTVL.

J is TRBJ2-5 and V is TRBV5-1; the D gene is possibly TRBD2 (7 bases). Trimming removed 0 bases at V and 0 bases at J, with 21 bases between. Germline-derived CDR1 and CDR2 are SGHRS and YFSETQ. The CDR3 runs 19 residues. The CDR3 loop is CASSLGRGHPGGYQETQYF. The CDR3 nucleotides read TGCGCCAGCAGCTTGGGCCGGGGACACCCCGGGGGGTACCAAGAGACCCAGTACTTC.

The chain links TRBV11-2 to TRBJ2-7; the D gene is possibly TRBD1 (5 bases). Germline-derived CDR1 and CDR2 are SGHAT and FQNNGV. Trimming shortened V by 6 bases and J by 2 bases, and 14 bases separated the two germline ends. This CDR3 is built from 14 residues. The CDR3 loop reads CASRELGAPYEQYF. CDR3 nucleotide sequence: TGTGCCAGCAGGGAGCTTGGGGCGCCCTACGAGCAGTACTTC.

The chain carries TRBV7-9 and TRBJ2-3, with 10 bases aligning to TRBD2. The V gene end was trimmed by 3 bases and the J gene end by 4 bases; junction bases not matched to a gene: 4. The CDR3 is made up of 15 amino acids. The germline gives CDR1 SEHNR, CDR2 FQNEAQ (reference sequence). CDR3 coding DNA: TGTGCCAGCAGCTTGCTAGCGGGAGTGCCAGATACGCAGTATTTT. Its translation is CASSLLAGVPDTQYF.

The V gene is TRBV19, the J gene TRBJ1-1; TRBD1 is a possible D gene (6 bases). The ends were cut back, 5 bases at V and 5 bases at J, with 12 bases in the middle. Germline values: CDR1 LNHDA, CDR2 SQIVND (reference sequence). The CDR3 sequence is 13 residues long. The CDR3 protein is CASSPQGGTEAFF. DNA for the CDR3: TGTGCCAGTAGTCCACAGGGAGGGACTGAAGCTTTCTTT.

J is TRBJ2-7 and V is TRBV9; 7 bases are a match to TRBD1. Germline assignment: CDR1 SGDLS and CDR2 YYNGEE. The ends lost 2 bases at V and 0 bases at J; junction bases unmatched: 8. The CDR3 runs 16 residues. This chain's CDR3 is CASSVGGQASSYEQYF. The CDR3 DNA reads TGTGCCAGCAGCGTTGGTGGACAGGCCAGCTCCTACGAGCAGTACTTC.

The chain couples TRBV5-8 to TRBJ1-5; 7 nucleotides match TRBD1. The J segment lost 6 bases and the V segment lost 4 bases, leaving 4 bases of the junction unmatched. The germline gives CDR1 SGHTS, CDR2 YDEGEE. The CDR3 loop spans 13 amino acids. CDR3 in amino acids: CASSQTGFQPQHF. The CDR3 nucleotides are TGTGCCAGCAGCCAGACAGGGTTTCAGCCCCAGCATTTT. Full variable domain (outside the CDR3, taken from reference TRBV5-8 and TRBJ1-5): EAGVTQSPTHLIKTRGQQATLRCSPISGHTSVYWYQQALGLGLQFLLWYDEGEERNRGNFPPRFSGRQFPNYSSELNVNALELEDSALYLCASSQTGFQPQHFGDGTRLSIL.

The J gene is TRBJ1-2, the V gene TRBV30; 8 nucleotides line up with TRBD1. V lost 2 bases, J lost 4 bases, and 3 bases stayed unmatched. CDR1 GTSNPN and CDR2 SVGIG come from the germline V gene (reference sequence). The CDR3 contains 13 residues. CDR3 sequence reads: CAWSPGGAYGYTF. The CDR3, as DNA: TGTGCCTGGAGTCCAGGGGGCGCCTATGGCTACACCTTC.

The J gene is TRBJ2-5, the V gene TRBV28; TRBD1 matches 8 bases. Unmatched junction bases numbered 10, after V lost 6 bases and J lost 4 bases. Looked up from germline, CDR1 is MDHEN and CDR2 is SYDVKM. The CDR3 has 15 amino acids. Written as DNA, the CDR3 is TGTGCCAGCAGCCAAGGACAGGGTAGGGGAGAGACCCAGTACTTC. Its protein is CASSQGQGRGETQYF.

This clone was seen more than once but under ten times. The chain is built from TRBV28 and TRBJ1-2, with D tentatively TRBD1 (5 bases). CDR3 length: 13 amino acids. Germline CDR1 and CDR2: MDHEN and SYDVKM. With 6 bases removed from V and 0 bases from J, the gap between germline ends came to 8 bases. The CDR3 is CASSETANYGYTF. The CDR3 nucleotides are TGTGCCAGCAGCGAGACAGCTAACTATGGCTACACCTTC.